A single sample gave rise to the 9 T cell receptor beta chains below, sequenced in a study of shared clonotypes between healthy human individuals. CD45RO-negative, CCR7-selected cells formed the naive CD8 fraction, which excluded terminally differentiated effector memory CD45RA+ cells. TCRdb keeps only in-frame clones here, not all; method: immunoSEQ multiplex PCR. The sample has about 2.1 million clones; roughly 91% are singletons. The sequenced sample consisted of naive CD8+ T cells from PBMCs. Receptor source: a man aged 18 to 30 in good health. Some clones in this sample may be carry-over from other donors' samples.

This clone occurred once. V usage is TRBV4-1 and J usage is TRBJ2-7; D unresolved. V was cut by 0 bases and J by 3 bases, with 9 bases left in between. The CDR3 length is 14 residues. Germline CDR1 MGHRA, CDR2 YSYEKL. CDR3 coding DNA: TGCGCCAGCAGCCAAGACCTGCGTCTCTACGAGCAGTACTTC. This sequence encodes CASSQDLRLYEQYF.

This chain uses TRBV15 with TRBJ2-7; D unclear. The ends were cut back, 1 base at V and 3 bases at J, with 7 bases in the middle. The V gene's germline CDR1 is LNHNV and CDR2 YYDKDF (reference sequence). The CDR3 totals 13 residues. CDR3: CATSRVRSYEQYF. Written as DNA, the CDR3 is TGTGCCACCAGCAGAGTAAGGAGCTACGAGCAGTACTTC.

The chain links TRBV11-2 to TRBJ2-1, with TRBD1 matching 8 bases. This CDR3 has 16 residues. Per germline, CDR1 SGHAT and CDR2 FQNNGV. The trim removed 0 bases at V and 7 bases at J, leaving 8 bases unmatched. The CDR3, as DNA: TGTGCCAGCAGCTTAGACTTGGCAGGGGGCTGGAATGAGCAGTTCTTC. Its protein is CASSLDLAGGWNEQFF.

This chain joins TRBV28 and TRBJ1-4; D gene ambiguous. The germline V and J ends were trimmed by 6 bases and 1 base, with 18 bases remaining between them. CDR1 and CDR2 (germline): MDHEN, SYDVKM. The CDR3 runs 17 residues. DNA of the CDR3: TGTGCCAGCAGCGGACGGAGGTTAGGCTTAACTAATGAAAAACTGTTTTTT. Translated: CASSGRRLGLTNEKLFF.

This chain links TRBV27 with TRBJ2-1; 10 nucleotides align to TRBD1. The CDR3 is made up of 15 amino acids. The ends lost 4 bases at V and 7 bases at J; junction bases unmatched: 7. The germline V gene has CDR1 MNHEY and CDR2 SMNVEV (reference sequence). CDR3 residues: CASSYLGQGWNEQFF. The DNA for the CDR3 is TGTGCCAGCAGTTATTTGGGACAGGGGTGGAATGAGCAGTTCTTC.

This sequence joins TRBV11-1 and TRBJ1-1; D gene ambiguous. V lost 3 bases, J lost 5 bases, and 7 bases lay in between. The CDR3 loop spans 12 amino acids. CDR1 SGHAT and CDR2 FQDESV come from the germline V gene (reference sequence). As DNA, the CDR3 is TGTGCCAGCAGCTTTACAGCTACTGAAGCTTTCTTT. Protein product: CASSFTATEAFF.

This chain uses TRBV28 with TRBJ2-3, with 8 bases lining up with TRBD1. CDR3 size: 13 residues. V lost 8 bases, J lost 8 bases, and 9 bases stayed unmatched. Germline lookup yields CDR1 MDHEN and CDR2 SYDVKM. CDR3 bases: TGTGCCAGCGGAGGGACACAGGGGGGTACGCAGTATTTT. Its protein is CASGGTQGGTQYF.

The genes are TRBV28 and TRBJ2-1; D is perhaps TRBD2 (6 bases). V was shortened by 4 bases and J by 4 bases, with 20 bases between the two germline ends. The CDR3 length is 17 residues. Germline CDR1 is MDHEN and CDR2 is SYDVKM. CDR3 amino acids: CASSSYLAGRGYNEQFF. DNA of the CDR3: TGTGCCAGCAGTTCCTACCTGGCGGGTCGGGGGTACAATGAGCAGTTCTTC.

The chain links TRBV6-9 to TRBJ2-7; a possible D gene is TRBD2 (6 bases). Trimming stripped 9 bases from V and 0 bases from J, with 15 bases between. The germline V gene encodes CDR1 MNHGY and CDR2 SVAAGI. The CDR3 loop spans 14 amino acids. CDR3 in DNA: TGTGCCAGAAGGCGGGGTTCGAGCTCCTACGAGCAGTACTTC. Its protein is CARRRGSSSYEQYF.